This TCR beta chain was retrieved from a study of blood T cell repertoires in COVID-19. Across the study: Collection of acute and convalescent COVID-19 samples took place in the United States, Italy and Spain.

This clone was recorded once. Generated by immunoSEQ multiplex PCR, the TCRdb table keeps only in-frame clones and is missing some. The table has approximately 200,000 clones, 70% to 90% seen once; the top ten hold roughly 11%. In germline, CDR1 is SNHLY, CDR2 FYNNEI. V lost 7 bases to trimming and J lost 8 bases; unmatched junction nucleotides: 5. This CDR3 region has 13 residues. The gene calls are TRBV2 and TRBJ2-2, with 9 positions matching TRBD1. The sample consisted of peripheral blood. The clonotype originates from a human donor with active or convalescent COVID-19. The donor label of this sample is uncertain. The CDR3 nucleotides read TGTGCCAGCAACGACAGGGGGAAGGGGGAGCTGTTTTTT. Its protein is CASNDRGKGELFF.